Included here is one TCR beta chain sequence, with context. The data originate from a study of shared clonotypes between healthy human individuals. The table came from immunoSEQ multiplex PCR; TCRdb's copy has only in-frame clones and leaves some out. The sample yields 2,100,000 or so clones, under 97% seen once. Trimming took 4 bases from V and 5 from J, leaving 20 bases between them. The CDR3 extends over 16 amino acids. Per the germline V gene, CDR1 is SGHTA and CDR2 is FQGNSA. The source is a man in his late teens or twenties in good health. This sequence joins TRBV7-2 and TRBJ1-1, with TRBD1 as a possible D gene (6 bases). Sequencing input: naive CD4+ T cells sorted from blood. Subset noted: CD45RA+ positively selected. In nucleotides, the CDR3 is TGTGCCAGCAGCTATGGGCCAACAGGGTTGGGGACTGAAGCTTTCTTT. Its protein is CASSYGPTGLGTEAFF. Based on the CDR3 plus reference TRBV7-2 and TRBJ1-1, the full variable domain is GAGVSQSPSNKVTEKGKDVELRCDPISGHTALYWYRQSLGQGLEFLIYFQGNSAPDKSGLPSDRFSAERTGGSVSTLTIQRTQQEDSAVYLCASSYGPTGLGTEAFFGQGTRLTVV.